This T cell receptor beta chain was sequenced for a study of cytomegalovirus exposure and HLA in healthy donors. Background on the study: One earlier analysis, a look at approximately 180 million T cells, found around 110 million unique TCR beta sequences. Study-level findings and limits: Specificity of three CMV-associated chains for CMV antigens was verified in vitro.

A multiplex PCR was run with 60 Vbeta primers and 13 Jbeta primers. Using immunoSEQ multiplex PCR, the repertoire was profiled, and TCRdb retains in-frame clones only, with some absent. The sample holds around 54,000 clones, roughly 75% seen once. Points on this clone: Its antigen is not known.

The CDR3 sequence is 14 residues long. Germline loops: CDR1 LNHDA, CDR2 SQIVND (reference sequence). Trimming removed 3 bases from V and 2 bases from J, with 11 bases in between. The receptor was isolated from a man aged 25 to 45 in good health and CMV-seropositive. Sequences were obtained from PBMCs. This chain links TRBV19 with TRBJ2-7; the D gene is possibly TRBD1 (5 bases). The CDR3 DNA reads TGTGCCAGTAGTATCGCGCAGGGTACCTACGAGCAGTACTTC. This translates into CASSIAQGTYEQYF.